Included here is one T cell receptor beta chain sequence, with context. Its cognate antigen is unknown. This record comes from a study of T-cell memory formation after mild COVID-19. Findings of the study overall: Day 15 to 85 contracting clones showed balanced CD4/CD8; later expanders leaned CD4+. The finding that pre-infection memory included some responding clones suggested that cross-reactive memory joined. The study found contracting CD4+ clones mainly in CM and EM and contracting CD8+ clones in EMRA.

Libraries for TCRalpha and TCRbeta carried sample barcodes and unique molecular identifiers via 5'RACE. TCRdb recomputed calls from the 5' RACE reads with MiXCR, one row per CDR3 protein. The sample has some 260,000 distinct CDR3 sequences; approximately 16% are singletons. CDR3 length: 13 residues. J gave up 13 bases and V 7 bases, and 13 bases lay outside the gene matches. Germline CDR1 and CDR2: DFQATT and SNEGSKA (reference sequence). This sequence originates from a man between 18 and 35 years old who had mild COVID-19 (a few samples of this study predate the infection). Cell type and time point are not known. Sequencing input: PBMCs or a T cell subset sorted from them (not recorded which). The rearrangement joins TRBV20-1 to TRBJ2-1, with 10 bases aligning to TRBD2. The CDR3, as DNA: TGCAGTGGTAGGCAGACTAGCGGGTTAATACAGTTCTTC. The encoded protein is CSGRQTSGLIQFF.